This T cell receptor beta chain was observed in a study of radiation and T cells in renal cell carcinoma (dated by TCRdb to the early 2020s). General notes on the study: Samples were obtained from a clinical trial, in which 15 Gy stereotactic body radiation therapy was delivered to primary renal cell carcinomas and nephrectomy was performed 4 weeks later. A total of 3.5 million to 4.5 million unique CDR3 nucleotide sequences, encoding 2.5 million to 3 million unique CDR3 amino acid sequences, were found across all 55 or so samples. In total, about 50 samples underwent TCR beta sequencing: approximately 26 tumors plus 27 peripheral blood samples. The research as a whole found: Because the trial had a single-armed design, the trial could not examine how radiation dose or scheduling affected the TCR repertoire. Top tumor clonotypes rose in blood from baseline to 2 weeks post-radiation, then contracted by 4 weeks, suggesting transient expansion of tumor-resident clones. No pretreatment tumor biopsies were available, so the baseline intratumoral presence of clonotypes could not be determined. Dynamics of the blood repertoire were not tracked past 4 weeks after treatment.

This sample's time point label indicates: blood 2 weeks post-SBRT. The treatment or condition label here, explained by the study, means: 15 Gy SBRT to primary tumor, nephrectomy 4 weeks later. To track tumor-enriched clonotypes, serial peripheral blood was sampled from radiation-treated patients at baseline and at 2 weeks and 4 weeks after SBRT. Every patient had renal cell carcinoma of clear cell pathology. The QIAamp DNA Blood Mini Kit (Qiagen) was used to prepare genomic DNA for TCR sequencing. The analyses included just those samples that passed every quality control check. At the junction V is shortened by 3 bases and J by 7 bases; bases outside the gene matches: 6. Reading from cysteine to phenylalanine, the CDR3 counts 14 amino acids. Only the CDR3 DNA is retained, 42 bases long and in frame from the first base. The germline V gene (reference sequence) supplies CDR1 SEHNR and CDR2 FQNEAQ. Comment on this clone: Its antigen is currently not known. Per-base quality was not reported, and no clone a single base away is much larger than it.

TCR beta libraries were generated from genomic DNA with the immunoSEQ kit, following the manufacturer's recommendations. To prepare the libraries, a first multiplex PCR with proprietary primers was run, followed by a second PCR that added unique barcodes, and a bead cleanup was done after each round. A positive control reaction and a negative control reaction, both provided in the kit, were run with every batch of samples. The final libraries were assessed on an Agilent 4200 TapeStation D1000 ScreenTape, pooled by volume, and quantified by qPCR. Sequencing was performed on an Illumina NextSeq500 using a MidOutput 150-cycle cartridge, with 156 Read1 cycles, 15 Index1 cycles, and the kit custom primers. The pooled library was loaded at approximately 1 pM with an approximately 20% PhiX control spike-in. The paper's data handling went like this. Vendor-processed data were analyzed in R, with a clonotype defined as all T cells sharing the same CDR3 nucleotide sequence. In the clone abundance analyses, frequencies were normalized to the 10,000 most abundant clones in each sample. Public T cell clones, which averaged fewer than five per sample, were removed prior to analysis. An abundance difference of at least 32-fold between compartments was the criterion for calling clonotypes tumor-enriched or baseline blood-enriched. A beta-binomial differential abundance model was used to identify clonotypes that expanded or contracted between blood time points. Tumor-blood repertoire similarity was measured with the Baroni-Urbani and Buser coefficient, and groups were compared using two-tailed Wilcoxon tests in R. In TCRdb, the immuneACCESS table is reduced to in-frame sequences with V and J assigned. These tables do not hold every clone; where another copy was compared, an unresolved V gene accounts for under half, and the others remain unexplained. V and J calls and clone size are given by that table; D and trimming were obtained from the DNA. This sample is represented by more than 95,000 clones; around 81% of them were singletons. The ten largest clones add up to 5% to 6.5% of the sample.

Sequencing was performed on blood, taken from a patient whose treatment included radiotherapy and nephrectomy. This chain is built from TRBV7-9 and TRBJ2-1, with 7 bases aligning to TRBD1. The TCR originated in a man over 45 with renal cell carcinoma. The nucleotide sequence reads TGTGCCAGCAGCTTCGGGACAGATCCTAATGAGCAGTTCTTC. Its amino acids are CASSFGTDPNEQFF.